A selection of T cell receptor beta chains follows, all from one sample in a study of CD8+ T cells in alopecia areata. Assay used: immunoSEQ multiplex PCR; TCRdb lists only in-frame clones, some missing. The sample yields about 160,000 clones, around 86% seen once. Sequencing used CD8+ T cells sorted from blood, obtained at week 0. Every receptor here comes from a human donor with alopecia areata. Each CDR3 is given with its conserved first and last residue. A D gene is named only where the DNA matches it firmly. Clone size appears in some rows only: once, few, many, or a class for an expanded clone.

J gene	clone size	D gene	V gene	CDR3 protein	CDR3 DNA
TRBJ2-5	NA	NA	TRBV6-5	CASSYRADQETQYF	TGTGCCAGCAGTTACAGGGCGGACCAAGAGACCCAGTACTTC
TRBJ2-7	once	TRBD1	TRBV11-2	CASSAWDRGSYEQYF	TGTGCCAGCAGCGCATGGGACAGAGGCTCCTACGAGCAGTACTTC
TRBJ2-3	NA	TRBD2	TRBV7-4	CASSLWSSGSPTDTQYF	TGTGCCAGCAGCTTATGGTCTAGCGGGAGCCCCACAGATACGCAGTATTTT
TRBJ1-5	NA	TRBD1	TRBV27	CASSSAPGGGQPQHF	TGTGCCAGCAGTTCAGCCCCAGGGGGGGGGCAGCCCCAGCATTTT
TRBJ1-2	NA	TRBD1	TRBV7-9	CASSLAEDRNYGYTF	TGTGCCAGCAGCTTAGCGGAGGACAGGAACTATGGCTACACCTTC
TRBJ2-5	once	NA	TRBV7-8	CAGKLGGAQETQYF	TGTGCCGGAAAATTGGGGGGGGCCCAAGAGACCCAGTACTTC
TRBJ2-7	NA	TRBD1	TRBV27	CASSLTGPDSYEQYF	TGTGCCAGCAGTTTGACAGGGCCCGACTCCTACGAGCAGTACTTC
TRBJ2-7	NA	NA	TRBV6-5	CASSYGRGNEQYF	TGTGCCAGCAGTTACGGCAGGGGAAACGAGCAGTACTTC
TRBJ2-1	NA	TRBD1	TRBV6-6	CAILGQGTYNEQFF	TGTGCCATTTTAGGACAGGGTACGTACAATGAGCAGTTCTTC
TRBJ2-2	NA	NA	TRBV9	CASSSVTGELFF	TGTGCCAGCAGCTCGGTCACCGGGGAGCTGTTTTTT